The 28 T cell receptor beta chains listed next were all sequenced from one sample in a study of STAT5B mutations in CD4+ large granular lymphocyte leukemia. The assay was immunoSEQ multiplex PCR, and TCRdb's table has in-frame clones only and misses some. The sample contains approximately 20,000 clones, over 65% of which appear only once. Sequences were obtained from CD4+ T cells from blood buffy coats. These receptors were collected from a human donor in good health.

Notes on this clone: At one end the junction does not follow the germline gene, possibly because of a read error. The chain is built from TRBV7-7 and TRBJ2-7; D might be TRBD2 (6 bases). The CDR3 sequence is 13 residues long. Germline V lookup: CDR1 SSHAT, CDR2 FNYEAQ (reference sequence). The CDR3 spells CASSPGPGGRQYF. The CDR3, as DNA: TGTGCTAGCAGCCCCGGACCCGGGGGTAGGCAGTACTTC.

CDR3 region: CASSIVGQEETQYF. The DNA for the CDR3 is TGCGCCAGCAGCATCGTGGGGCAGGAGGAGACCCAGTACTTC. The V and J genes are TRBV5-1 and TRBJ2-5, with a possible D match to TRBD1 (5 bases). V dropped 4 bases and J dropped 5 bases, with 15 bases sitting between them. The CDR3 consists of 14 residues. Germline CDR1 is SGHRS and CDR2 is YFSETQ.

CDR3 sequence (DNA): TGTGCCAGCAGTGAGGGTGTGGGGGTTTGGGGCTACACCTTC. Translation: CASSEGVGVWGYTF. The chain joins TRBV25-1 to TRBJ1-2; possible D gene TRBD1, 5 bases. CDR1 MGHDK and CDR2 SYGVNS come from the germline V gene. The CDR3 is 14 amino acids. The V and J ends lost 3 bases and 8 bases respectively, with 16 bases between them.

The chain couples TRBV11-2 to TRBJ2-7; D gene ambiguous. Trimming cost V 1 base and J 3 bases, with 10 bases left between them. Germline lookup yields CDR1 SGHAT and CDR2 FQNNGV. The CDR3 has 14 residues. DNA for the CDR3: TGTGCCAGCAGCTTAGCTGGGAATTACTACGAGCAGTACTTC. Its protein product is CASSLAGNYYEQYF.

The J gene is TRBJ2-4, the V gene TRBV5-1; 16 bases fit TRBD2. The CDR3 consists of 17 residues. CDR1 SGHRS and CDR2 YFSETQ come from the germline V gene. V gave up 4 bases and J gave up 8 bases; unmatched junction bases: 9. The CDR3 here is CASSEGLAGGAQHIQYF. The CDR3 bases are TGCGCCAGCAGCGAGGGACTAGCGGGGGGGGCTCAACACATTCAGTACTTC. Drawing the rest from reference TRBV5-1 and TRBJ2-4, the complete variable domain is KAGVTQTPRYLIKTRGQQVTLSCSPISGHRSVSWYQQTPGQGLQFLFEYFSETQRNKGNFPGRFSGRQFSNSRSEMNVSTLELGDSALYLCASSEGLAGGAQHIQYFGAGTRLSVL.

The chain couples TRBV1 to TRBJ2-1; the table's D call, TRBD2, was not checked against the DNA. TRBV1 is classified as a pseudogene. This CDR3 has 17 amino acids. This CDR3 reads CTSSQAFSGSRDNEQFF. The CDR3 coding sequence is TGCACCAGCAGCCAGGCTTTTAGCGGGAGTAGAGACAATGAGCAGTTCTTC.

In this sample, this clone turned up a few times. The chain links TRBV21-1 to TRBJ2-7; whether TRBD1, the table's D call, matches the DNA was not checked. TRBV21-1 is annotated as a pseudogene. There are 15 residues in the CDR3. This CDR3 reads CASSKEGAPSYEQYF. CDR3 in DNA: TGTGCCAGCAGCAAAGAGGGGGCACCTTCCTACGAGCAGTACTTC.

The CDR3 reads CASSSSGTRREREQYF. Here the CDR3 DNA reads TGTGCCAGCAGTTCATCCGGGACTAGAAGGGAGCGCGAGCAGTACTTC. This chain links TRBV11-1 with TRBJ2-7, with 8 bases identical to TRBD2. This CDR3 is built from 16 residues. Germline V gene data show CDR1 as SGHAT and CDR2 as FQDESV (reference sequence). J lost 6 bases, V lost 6 bases, and 16 bases had no gene match.

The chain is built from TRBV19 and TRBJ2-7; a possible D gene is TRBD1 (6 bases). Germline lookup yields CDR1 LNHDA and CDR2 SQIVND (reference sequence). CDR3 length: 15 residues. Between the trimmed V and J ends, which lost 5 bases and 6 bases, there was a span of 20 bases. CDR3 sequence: CASSVGQGTGSEQYF. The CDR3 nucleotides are TGTGCCAGTAGTGTTGGTCAGGGGACGGGAAGCGAGCAGTACTTC.

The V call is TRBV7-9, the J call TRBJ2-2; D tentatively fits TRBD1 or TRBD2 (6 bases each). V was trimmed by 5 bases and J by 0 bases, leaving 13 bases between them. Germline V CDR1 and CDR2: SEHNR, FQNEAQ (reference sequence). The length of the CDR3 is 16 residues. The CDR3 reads CASSRGRGANTGELFF. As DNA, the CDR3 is TGTGCCAGCAGCCGTGGAAGGGGGGCGAACACCGGGGAGCTGTTTTTT.

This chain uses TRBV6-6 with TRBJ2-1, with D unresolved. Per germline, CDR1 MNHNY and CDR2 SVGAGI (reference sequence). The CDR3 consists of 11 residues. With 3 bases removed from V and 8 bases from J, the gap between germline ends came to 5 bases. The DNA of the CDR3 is TGTGCCAGCAGTTATATGGATGAGCAGTTCTTC. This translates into CASSYMDEQFF.

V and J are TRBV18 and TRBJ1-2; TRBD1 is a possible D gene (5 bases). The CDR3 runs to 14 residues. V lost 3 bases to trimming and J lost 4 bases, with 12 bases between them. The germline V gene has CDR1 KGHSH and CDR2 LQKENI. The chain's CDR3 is CASSPESQGYGYTF. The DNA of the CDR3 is TGTGCCAGCTCACCCGAATCCCAGGGCTATGGCTACACCTTC.

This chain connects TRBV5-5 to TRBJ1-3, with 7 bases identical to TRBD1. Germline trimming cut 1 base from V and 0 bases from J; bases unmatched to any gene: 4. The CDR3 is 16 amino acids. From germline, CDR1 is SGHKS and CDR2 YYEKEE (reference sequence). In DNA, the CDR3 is TGTGCCAGCAGCTTGACGGGGGACAGCTCTGGAAACACCATATATTTT. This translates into CASSLTGDSSGNTIYF.

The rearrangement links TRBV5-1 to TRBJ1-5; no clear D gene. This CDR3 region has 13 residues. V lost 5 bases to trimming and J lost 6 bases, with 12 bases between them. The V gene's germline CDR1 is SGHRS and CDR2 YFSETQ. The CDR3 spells CASSFDPGQPQHF. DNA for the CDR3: TGCGCCAGCAGTTTTGACCCGGGTCAGCCCCAGCATTTT.

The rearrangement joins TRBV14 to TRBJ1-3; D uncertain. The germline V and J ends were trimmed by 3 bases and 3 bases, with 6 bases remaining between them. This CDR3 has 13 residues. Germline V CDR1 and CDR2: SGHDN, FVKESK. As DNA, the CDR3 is TGTGCCAGCAGCCAGGTGAATGGAAACACCATATATTTT. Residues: CASSQVNGNTIYF.

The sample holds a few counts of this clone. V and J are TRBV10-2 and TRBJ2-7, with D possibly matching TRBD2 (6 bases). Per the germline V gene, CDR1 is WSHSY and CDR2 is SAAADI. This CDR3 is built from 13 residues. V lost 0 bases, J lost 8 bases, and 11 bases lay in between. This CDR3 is CASSESTTRQQYF. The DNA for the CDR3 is TGCGCCAGCAGTGAGTCAACGACTAGGCAGCAGTACTTC.

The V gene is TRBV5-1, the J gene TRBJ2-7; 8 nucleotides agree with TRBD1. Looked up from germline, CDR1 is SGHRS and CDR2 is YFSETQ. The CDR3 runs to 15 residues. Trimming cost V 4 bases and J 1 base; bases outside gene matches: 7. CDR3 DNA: TGCGCCAGCAGCGCGACAGGGGCGACATCCTACGAGCAGTACTTC. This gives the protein CASSATGATSYEQYF.

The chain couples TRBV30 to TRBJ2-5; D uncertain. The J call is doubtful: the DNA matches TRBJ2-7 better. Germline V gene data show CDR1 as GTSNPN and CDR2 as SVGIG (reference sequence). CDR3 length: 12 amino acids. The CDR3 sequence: CAWSVIDTEQYF. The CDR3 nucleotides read TGTGCCTGGAGTGTAATTGACACCGAGCAGTACTTC.

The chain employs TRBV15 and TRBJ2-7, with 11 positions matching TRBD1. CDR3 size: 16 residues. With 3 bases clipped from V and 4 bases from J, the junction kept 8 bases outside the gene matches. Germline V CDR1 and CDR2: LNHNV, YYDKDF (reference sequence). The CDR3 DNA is TGTGCCACCAGCAGGGACGGGACAGGGGGAAGGTACGAGCAGTACTTC. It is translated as CATSRDGTGGRYEQYF.

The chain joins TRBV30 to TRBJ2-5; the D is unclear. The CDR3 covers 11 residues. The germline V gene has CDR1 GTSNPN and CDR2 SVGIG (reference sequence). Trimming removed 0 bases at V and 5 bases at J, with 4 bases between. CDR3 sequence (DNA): TGTGCCTGGAGTGTAGGGGAGACCCAGTACTTC. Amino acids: CAWSVGETQYF.

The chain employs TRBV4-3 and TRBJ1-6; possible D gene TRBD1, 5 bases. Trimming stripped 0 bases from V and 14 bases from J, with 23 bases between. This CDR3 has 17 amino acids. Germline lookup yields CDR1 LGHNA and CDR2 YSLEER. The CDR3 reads CASSQDRPSRGITSLHF. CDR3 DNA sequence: TGCGCCAGCAGCCAAGATCGGCCCTCCCGGGGGATCACGTCCCTCCACTTT.

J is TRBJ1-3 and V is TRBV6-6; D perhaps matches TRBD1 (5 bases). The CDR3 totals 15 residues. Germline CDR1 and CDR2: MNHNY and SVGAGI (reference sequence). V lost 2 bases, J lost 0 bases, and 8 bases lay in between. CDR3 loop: CASSYGGVSGNTIYF. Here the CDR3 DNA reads TGTGCCAGCAGTTACGGAGGGGTCTCTGGAAACACCATATATTTT.

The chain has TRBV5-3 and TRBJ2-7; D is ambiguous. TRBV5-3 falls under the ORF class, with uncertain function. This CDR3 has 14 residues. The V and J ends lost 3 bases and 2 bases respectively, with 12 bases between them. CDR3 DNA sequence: TGTGCCAGAAGCTACGATACGCTTACCTACGAGCAGTACTTC. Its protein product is CARSYDTLTYEQYF.

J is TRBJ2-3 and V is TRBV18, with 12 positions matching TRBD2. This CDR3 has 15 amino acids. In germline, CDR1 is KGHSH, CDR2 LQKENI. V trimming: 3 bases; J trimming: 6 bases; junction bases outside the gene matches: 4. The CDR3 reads CASSPPGLAGDTQYF. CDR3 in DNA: TGTGCCAGCTCACCTCCGGGACTAGCGGGCGATACGCAGTATTTT.

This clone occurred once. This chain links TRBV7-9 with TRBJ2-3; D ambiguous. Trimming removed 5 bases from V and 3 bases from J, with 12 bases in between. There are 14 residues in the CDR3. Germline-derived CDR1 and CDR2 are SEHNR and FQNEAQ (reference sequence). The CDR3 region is CASSLSVGTDTQYF. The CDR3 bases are TGTGCCAGCAGCCTCTCTGTAGGGACAGATACGCAGTATTTT.

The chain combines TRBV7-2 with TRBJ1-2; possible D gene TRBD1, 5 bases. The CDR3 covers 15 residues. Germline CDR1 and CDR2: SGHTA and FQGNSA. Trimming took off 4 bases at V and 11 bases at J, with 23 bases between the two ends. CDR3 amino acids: CASSSPYGGTSGYTF. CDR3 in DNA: TGTGCCAGCAGCTCCCCCTATGGTGGGACTTCGGGGTACACCTTC.

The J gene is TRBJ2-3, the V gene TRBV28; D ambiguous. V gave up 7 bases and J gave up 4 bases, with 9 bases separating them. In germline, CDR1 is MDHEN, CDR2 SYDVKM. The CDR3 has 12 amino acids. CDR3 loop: CASNSQADTQYF. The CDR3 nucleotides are TGTGCCAGCAATAGCCAGGCAGATACGCAGTATTTT.

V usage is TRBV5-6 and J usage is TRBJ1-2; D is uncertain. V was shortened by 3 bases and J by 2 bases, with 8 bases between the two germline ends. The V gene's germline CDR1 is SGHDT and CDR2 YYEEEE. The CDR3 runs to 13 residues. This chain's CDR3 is CASSSDGNYGYTF. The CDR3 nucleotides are TGTGCCAGCAGCTCCGACGGAAACTATGGCTACACCTTC.